These 6 T cell receptor beta chains share one sample of origin, sequenced in a study of blood T cells in healthy people across ages. A second about 7 to 12 cycle PCR used barcoded and J-beta primers. MiXCR was run by TCRdb on the 5' RACE reads, yielding one entry per CDR3 protein. The sample includes about 800,000 distinct CDR3 sequences, 58% of them seen just once. Input material: blood. These TCRs come from a man under 40 in good health.

This sequence joins TRBV20-1 and TRBJ2-1; D may be TRBD2 (5 bases). Germline V gene lookup returns CDR1 DFQATT and CDR2 SNEGSKA (reference sequence). This CDR3 region has 14 residues. V lost 1 base, J lost 10 bases, and 17 bases lay in between. CDR3 sequence: CSARGGSTLLEQFF. For the CDR3, the DNA is TGCAGTGCTAGAGGTGGGAGTACACTCCTGGAGCAGTTCTTC.

Turning to this clonotype: A much bigger clone sits one base away, suggesting this may be a read error. The rearrangement uses TRBV9 and TRBJ1-2; TRBD1 might be the D (5 bases). The CDR3 length is 15 residues. CDR1 SGDLS and CDR2 YYNGEE come from the germline V gene. The CDR3 reads CASSPSGGVNYDYTF. The DNA of the CDR3 is TGTGCCAGCAGCCCATCCGGGGGGGTTAACTATGACTACACCTTC. Full variable domain (remainder filled in from reference TRBV9 and TRBJ1-2): DSGVTQTPKHLITATGQRVTLRCSPRSGDLSVYWYQQSLDQGLQFLIQYYNGEERAKGNILERFSAQQFPDLHSELNLSSLELGDSALYFCASSPSGGVNYDYTFGSGTRLTVV.

V and J are TRBV29-1 and TRBJ2-1, with D possibly TRBD2 on 6 matching bases. CDR3 size: 16 residues. Germline CDR1 and CDR2: SQVTM and ANQGSEA. V lost 3 bases and J lost 5, with 20 bases in between. CDR3 DNA: TGCAGCGTTGATAAGCGGGTCTTAGAGGGGAACAATGAGCAGTTCTTC. This gives the protein CSVDKRVLEGNNEQFF.

The genes are TRBV10-3 and TRBJ1-2; no clear D. CDR1 ENHRY and CDR2 SYGVKD come from the germline V gene. The CDR3 length is 12 residues. V lost 5 bases and J lost 6, with 10 bases in between. The CDR3 sequence: CAISPQNHGYTF. CDR3 DNA: TGTGCCATCAGTCCCCAAAACCATGGCTACACCTTC.

This chain joins TRBV20-1 and TRBJ2-5, with D perhaps matching TRBD2 (6 bases). The CDR3 is 14 residues long. Germline CDR1 and CDR2: DFQATT and SNEGSKA (reference sequence). V was cut by 4 bases and J by 5 bases, with 17 bases left in between. The CDR3 coding sequence is TGCAGTGCTAAGCCTAGCGAGAGGAGGGAGACCCAGTACTTC. Translating gives CSAKPSERRETQYF.

This CDR3 is CASSQEGMRQSSYNEQFF. The CDR3 nucleotides read TGTGCCAGCAGCCAAGAAGGTATGCGGCAGAGCTCCTACAATGAGCAGTTCTTC. This chain links TRBV4-2 with TRBJ2-1; D is unresolved. The CDR3 totals 18 residues. Per germline, CDR1 LGHNA and CDR2 YNFKEQ. The germline V and J ends were trimmed by 0 bases and 0 bases, with 15 bases remaining between them.